The 9 T cell receptor beta chains in this list originate from one sample, sequenced in a study of regulatory T cells in long-lasting Graves disease. Time point: newly diagnosed GD, antithyroid drugs for less than 3 months. PBMC-derived RNA was used for the TCR library. Libraries of TCR beta came from iRepertoire HTBI primers plus Arm-PCR of CDR3 regions. TCRdb reprocessed the multiplex PCR reads with MiXCR, giving one entry per CDR3 protein. The sample includes fewer than 500,000 distinct CDR3 sequences, about 16% seen only once; the top ten take 10% to 15%. These data were also filed under a second study, of T cells in Graves' hyperthyroidism and ophthalmopathy.

This specimen was peripheral blood mononuclear cells (PBMCs), taken at new diagnosis, from a patient treated with antithyroid drugs. These receptors were obtained from a man aged 40-49 years with Graves disease.

The genes are TRBV7-7 and TRBJ2-1, with 9 bases lining up with TRBD2. CDR3 size: 14 residues. In germline, CDR1 is SSHAT, CDR2 FNYEAQ (reference sequence). The CDR3 DNA reads as TGTGCTGGCAGCTTTGGGACTAGCTTATATGAGCAGTTCTTC. It encodes CAGSFGTSLYEQFF.

At least ten counts were recorded for this clonotype. J is TRBJ2-7 and V is TRBV12-3 or TRBV12-4, with a tentative D call TRBD1 (5 bases). This CDR3 is 13 amino acids long. V gave up 9 bases and J gave up 0 bases, with 12 bases separating them. The CDR3 DNA sequence: TGTGCCAGTGGGGCCGAAGGCTCCTACGAGCAGTACTTC. Its protein is CASGAEGSYEQYF.

The J gene is TRBJ1-5, the V gene TRBV29-1; no firm D call. Per germline, CDR1 SQVTM and CDR2 ANQGSEA. The CDR3 is 12 amino acids. V was pared by 4 bases and J by 7 bases, with 11 bases between. CDR3 sequence: CSVVVLGQPQHF. The DNA of the CDR3 is TGCAGCGTTGTCGTTTTGGGACAGCCCCAGCATTTT.

The sample holds many counts of this clonotype. The junction and the germline gene differ at one end; a read error may be behind it. This chain uses TRBV10-1 with TRBJ2-3; D call uncertain. The germline gives CDR1 WNHNN, CDR2 SYGVQD (reference sequence). The CDR3 runs to 13 residues. The CDR3 bases are TGTGCCAGCAGTGAATCTATCGCAGATACGCAGTATTTT. It translates to CASSESIADTQYF.

V and J are TRBV6-5 and TRBJ1-1; no firm D call. The length of the CDR3 is 15 residues. Per the germline V gene, CDR1 is MNHEY and CDR2 is SVGAGI. V lost 0 bases to trimming and J lost 4 bases, with 12 bases between them. The CDR3 DNA reads TGTGCCAGCAGTTACTCAGGCCGACCTCCCACTGAAGCTTTCTTT. Translating gives CASSYSGRPPTEAFF.

This clonotype was recorded many times. The chain recombines TRBV6-2 or TRBV6-3 with TRBJ1-6; D is perhaps TRBD1 (6 bases). The CDR3 contains 15 residues. Trimming left V 5 bases short and J 5 bases short, with 13 bases between. The V gene's germline CDR1 is MNHEY and CDR2 SVGEGT. CDR3 in amino acids: CASSDEGGHNSPLHF. CDR3 coding DNA: TGTGCCAGCAGTGACGAGGGGGGCCATAATTCACCCCTCCACTTT.

About this clonotype itself: A read error may explain this, as a much larger clone is one base away. The chain employs TRBV9 and TRBJ2-1; 7 nucleotides agree with TRBD2. The V gene's germline CDR1 is SGDLS and CDR2 YYNGEE. V lost 6 bases to trimming and J lost 4 bases; unmatched junction nucleotides: 16. The CDR3 sequence is 17 residues long. CDR3 amino acids: CASNTSVELRGYNEQFF. CDR3 sequence (DNA): TGTGCCAGCAACACTAGCGTGGAGTTGAGAGGATACAATGAGCAGTTCTTC. Filled out from reference TRBV9 and TRBJ2-1, the complete variable domain reads DSGVTQTPKHLITATGQRVTLRCSPRSGDLSVYWYQQSLDQGLQFLIQYYNGEERAKGNILERFSAQQFPDLHSELNLSSLELGDSALYFCASNTSVELRGYNEQFFGPGTRLTVL.

This chain joins TRBV12-3 or TRBV12-4 and TRBJ2-7; a possible D gene is TRBD2 (5 bases). Deletions cut 5 bases from V and 2 bases from J, with 13 bases between. This CDR3 spans 14 amino acids. The CDR3 sequence is CASSPMAGTYEQYF. The CDR3 DNA reads TGTGCCAGCAGTCCTATGGCGGGCACCTACGAGCAGTACTTC.

The chain recombines TRBV6-1 with TRBJ2-5; D remains unclear. In germline, CDR1 is MNHNS, CDR2 SASEGT. Trimming removed 3 bases at V and 2 bases at J, with 13 bases between. This CDR3 is built from 15 residues. The CDR3 spells CASSDRRILQETQYF. In DNA form, the CDR3 reads TGTGCCAGCAGTGATAGGAGAATTTTACAAGAGACCCAGTACTTC.